There are a few counts of the clone carrying this T cell receptor (beta chain). Its matching antigen is unknown. This specimen belongs to a study of human T cells and chemical hapten exposure. Study-level points and caveats: DPC sensitization produced no change in TCRs with frequency above 1 in 1000.

Germline V gene data show CDR1 as MNHNY and CDR2 as SVGAGI (reference sequence). V lost 6 bases and J 5 bases, leaving 11 bases between the germline ends. CDR3 size: 12 residues. The time point here: patch test 3, about 24 weeks after DPC sensitization. Treatment given: therapeutic diphenylcyclopropenone sensitization with weekly scalp DPC. MiXCR, applied by TCRdb to the RACE reads, yields one record per CDR3 protein. Here the sample spans 95,000 to 150,000 distinct CDR3 sequences, about 10% being singletons. Sequencing used whole blood, obtained in connection with sensitization to the hapten diphenylcyclopropenone (DPC). This TCR came from a woman between 45 and 65 years old with alopecia areata. Some clones in this sample may be carry-over from other donors' samples. The genes are TRBV6-6 and TRBJ2-7; D gene unclear. Here the CDR3 DNA reads TGTGCCAGCAGCGAGGCGGTACACGAGCAGTACTTC. The encoded protein is CASSEAVHEQYF.